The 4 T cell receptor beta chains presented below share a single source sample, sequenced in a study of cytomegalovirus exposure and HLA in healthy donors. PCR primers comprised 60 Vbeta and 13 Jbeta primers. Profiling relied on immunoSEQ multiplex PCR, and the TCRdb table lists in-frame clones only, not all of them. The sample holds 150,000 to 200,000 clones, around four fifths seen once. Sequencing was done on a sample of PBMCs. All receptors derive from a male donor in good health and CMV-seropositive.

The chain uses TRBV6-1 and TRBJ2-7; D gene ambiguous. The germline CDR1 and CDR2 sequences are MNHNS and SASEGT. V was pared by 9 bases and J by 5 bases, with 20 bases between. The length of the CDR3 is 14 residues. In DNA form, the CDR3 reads TGTGCCAGTTCCCCCTTAGACATACTCAACGAGCAGTACTTC. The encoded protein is CASSPLDILNEQYF.

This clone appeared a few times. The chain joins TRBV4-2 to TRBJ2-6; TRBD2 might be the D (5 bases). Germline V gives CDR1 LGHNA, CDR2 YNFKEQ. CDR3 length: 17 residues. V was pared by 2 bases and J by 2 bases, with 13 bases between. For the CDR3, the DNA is TGTGCCAGCAGCCAACTCCCGGGAATCCCTGGGGCCAACGTCCTGACTTTC. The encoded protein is CASSQLPGIPGANVLTF.

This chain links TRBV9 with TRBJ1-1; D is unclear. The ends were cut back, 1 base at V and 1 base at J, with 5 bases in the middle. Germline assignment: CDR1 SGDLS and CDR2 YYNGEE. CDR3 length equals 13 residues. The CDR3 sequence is CASSVNGNTEAFF. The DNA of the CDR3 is TGTGCCAGCAGCGTAAACGGGAACACTGAAGCTTTCTTT.

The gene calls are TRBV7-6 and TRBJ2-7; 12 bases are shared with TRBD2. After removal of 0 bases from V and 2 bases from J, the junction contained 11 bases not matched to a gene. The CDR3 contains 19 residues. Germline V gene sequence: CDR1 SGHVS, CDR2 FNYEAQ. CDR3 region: CASSLAGPSSGGVTYEQYF. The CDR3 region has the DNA TGTGCCAGCAGCTTAGCGGGCCCCTCTAGCGGGGGGGTAACCTACGAGCAGTACTTC.